This TCR beta chain was found in a study of blood T cell repertoires in COVID-19. Whole-study context: Spain, Italy and the United States supplied samples that represented acute and convalescent COVID-19. Sample material is recorded as cDNA or gDNA derived from T cells, B-cell-depleted T cells, or PBMCs.

This CDR3 has 13 residues. With 5 bases removed from V and 0 bases from J, the gap between germline ends came to 5 bases. Per germline, CDR1 LNHDA and CDR2 SQIVND (reference sequence). Under the authors' procedure: Amplification from reference gene primers served as the basis for estimated nucleated cell counts. Profiling relied on immunoSEQ multiplex PCR, and the TCRdb table lists in-frame clones only, not all of them. V, J and clone size are taken as reported in that table, and D and trimming were inferred from the DNA itself. The sample includes some 90,000 clones, nearly 90% seen only once; the top ten take roughly 4.5%.

This chain uses TRBV19 with TRBJ2-4, with no clear D. The sequenced sample was peripheral blood. The clonotype was recovered from a woman older than 75 with active or convalescent COVID-19. The CDR3 is CASSESAKNIQYF. In DNA form, the CDR3 reads TGTGCCAGTAGTGAGTCAGCCAAAAACATTCAGTACTTC.